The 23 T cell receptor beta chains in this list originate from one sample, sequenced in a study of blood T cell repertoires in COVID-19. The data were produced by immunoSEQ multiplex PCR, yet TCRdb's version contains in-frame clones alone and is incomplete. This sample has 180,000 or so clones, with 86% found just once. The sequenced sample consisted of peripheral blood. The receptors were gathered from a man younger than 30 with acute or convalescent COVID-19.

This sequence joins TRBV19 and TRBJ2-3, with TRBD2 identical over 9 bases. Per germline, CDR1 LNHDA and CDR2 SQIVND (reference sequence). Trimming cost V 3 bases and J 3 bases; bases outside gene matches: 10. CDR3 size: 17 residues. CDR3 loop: CASSISASGDSTDTQYF. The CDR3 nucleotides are TGTGCCAGTAGTATTTCGGCTAGCGGGGATTCTACAGATACGCAGTATTTT.

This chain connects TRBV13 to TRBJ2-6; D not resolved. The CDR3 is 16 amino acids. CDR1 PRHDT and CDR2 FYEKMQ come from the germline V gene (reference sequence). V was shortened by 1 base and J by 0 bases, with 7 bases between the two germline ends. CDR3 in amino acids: CASSLAAVSGANVLTF. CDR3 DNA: TGTGCCAGCAGCTTAGCGGCGGTCTCTGGGGCCAACGTCCTGACTTTC.

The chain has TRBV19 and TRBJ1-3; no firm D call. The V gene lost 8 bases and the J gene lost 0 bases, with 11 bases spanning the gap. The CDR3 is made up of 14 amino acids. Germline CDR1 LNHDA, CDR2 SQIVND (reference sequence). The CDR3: CASFDGSSGNTIYF. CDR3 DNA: TGTGCCAGTTTCGACGGGAGCTCTGGAAACACCATATATTTT.

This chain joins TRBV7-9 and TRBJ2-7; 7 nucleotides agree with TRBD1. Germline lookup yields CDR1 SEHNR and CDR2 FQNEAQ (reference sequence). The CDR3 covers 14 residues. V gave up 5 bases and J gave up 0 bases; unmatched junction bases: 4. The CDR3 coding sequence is TGTGCCAGCAGCATGACAGGGAGCTCCTACGAGCAGTACTTC. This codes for CASSMTGSSYEQYF.

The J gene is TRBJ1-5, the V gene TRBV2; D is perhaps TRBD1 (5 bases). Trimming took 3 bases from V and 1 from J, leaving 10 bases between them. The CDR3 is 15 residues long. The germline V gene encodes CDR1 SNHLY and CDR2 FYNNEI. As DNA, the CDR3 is TGTGCCAGCAGTGATAGGAGGGGAAGCAATCAGCCCCAGCATTTT. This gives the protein CASSDRRGSNQPQHF.

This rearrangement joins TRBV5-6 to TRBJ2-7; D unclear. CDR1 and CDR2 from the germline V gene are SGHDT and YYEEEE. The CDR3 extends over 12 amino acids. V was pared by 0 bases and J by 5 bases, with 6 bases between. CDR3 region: CASSLGQDEQYV. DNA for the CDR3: TGTGCCAGCAGCTTGGGACAAGACGAGCAGTACGTC.

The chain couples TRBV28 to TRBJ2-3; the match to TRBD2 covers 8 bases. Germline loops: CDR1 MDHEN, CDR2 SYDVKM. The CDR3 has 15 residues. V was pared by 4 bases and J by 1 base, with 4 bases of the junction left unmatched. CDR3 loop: CASSYSGARTDTQYF. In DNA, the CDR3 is TGTGCCAGCAGTTATAGCGGGGCTCGCACAGATACGCAGTATTTT.

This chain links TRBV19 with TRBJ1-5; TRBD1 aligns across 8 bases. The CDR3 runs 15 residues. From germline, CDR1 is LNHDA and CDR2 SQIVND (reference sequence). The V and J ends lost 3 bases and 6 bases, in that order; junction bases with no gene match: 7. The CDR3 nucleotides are TGTGCCAGTAGTATGGGAGACAGGGGTGGTCAGCCCCAGCATTTT. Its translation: CASSMGDRGGQPQHF. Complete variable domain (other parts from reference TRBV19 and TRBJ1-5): DGGITQSPKYLFRKEGQNVTLSCEQNLNHDAMYWYRQDPGQGLRLIYYSQIVNDFQKGDIAEGYSVSREKKESFPLTVTSAQKNPTAFYLCASSMGDRGGQPQHFGDGTRLSIL.

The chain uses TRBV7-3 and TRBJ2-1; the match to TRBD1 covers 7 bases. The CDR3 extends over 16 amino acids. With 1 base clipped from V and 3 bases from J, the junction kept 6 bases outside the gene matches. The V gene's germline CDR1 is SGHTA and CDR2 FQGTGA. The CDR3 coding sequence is TGTGCCAGCAGCTTAAATTTGGGACAGCGCTACAATGAGCAGTTCTTC. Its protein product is CASSLNLGQRYNEQFF.

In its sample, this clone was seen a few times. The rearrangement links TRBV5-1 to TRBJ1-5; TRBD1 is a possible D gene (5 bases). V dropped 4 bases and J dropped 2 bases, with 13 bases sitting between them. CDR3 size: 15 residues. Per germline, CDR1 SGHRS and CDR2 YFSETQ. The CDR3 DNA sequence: TGCGCCAGCAGCCAGGGCCCGGGGGGCAATCAGCCCCAGCATTTT. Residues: CASSQGPGGNQPQHF.

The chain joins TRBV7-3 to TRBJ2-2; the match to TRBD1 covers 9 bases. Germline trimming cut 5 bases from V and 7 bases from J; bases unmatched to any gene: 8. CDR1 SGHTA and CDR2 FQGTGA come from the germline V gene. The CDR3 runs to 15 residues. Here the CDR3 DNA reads TGTGCCAGCAGCACAACAGGGGGCGCAGGCGGGGAGCTGTTTTTT. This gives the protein CASSTTGGAGGELFF.

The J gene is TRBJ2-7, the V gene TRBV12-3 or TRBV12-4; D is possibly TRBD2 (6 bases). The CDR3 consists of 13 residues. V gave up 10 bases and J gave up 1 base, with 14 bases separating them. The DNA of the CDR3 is TGTGCCACCCGGGGGTCTCCGTCCTACGAGCAGTACTTC. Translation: CATRGSPSYEQYF.

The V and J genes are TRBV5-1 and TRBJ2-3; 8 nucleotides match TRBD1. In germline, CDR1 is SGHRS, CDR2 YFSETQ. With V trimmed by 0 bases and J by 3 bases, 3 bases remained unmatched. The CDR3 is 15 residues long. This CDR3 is CASSLGTGMTDTQYF. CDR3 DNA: TGCGCCAGCAGCTTGGGGACAGGGATGACAGATACGCAGTATTTT.

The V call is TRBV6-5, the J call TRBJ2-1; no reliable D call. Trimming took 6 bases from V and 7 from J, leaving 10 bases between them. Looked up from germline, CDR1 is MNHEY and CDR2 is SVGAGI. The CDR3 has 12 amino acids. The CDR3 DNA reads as TGTGCCAGCAGATCCGACTTAAATGAGCAGTTCTTC. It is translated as CASRSDLNEQFF.

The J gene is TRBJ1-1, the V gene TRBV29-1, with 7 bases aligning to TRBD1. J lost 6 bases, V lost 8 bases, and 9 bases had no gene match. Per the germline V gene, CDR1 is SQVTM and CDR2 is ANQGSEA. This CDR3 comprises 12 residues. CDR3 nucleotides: TGCAGCAGTCACAGGGGAATGGCTGAAGCTTTCTTT. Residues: CSSHRGMAEAFF. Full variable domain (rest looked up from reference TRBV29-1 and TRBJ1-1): SAVISQKPSRDICQRGTSLTIQCQVDSQVTMMFWYRQQPGQSLTLIATANQGSEATYESGFVIDKFPISRPNLTFSTLTVSNMSPEDSSIYLCSSHRGMAEAFFGQGTRLTVV.

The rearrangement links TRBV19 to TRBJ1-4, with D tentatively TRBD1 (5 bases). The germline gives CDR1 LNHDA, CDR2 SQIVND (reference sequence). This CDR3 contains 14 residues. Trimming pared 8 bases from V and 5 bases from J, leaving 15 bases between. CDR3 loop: CASDAGTANEKLFF. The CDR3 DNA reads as TGTGCCAGTGACGCGGGGACGGCCAATGAAAAACTGTTTTTT.

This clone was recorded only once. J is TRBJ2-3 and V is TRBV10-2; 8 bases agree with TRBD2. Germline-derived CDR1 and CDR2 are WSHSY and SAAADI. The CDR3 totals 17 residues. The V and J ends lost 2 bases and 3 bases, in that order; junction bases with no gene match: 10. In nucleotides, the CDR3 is TGCGCCAGCAGTGAGACTGAGAGCGGGGGAGGAACAGATACGCAGTATTTT. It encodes CASSETESGGGTDTQYF.

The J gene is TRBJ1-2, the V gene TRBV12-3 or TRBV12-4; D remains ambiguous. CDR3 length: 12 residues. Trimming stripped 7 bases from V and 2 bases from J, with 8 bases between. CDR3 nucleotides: TGTGCCAGCAATTCTCTGAACTATGGCTACACCTTC. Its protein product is CASNSLNYGYTF.

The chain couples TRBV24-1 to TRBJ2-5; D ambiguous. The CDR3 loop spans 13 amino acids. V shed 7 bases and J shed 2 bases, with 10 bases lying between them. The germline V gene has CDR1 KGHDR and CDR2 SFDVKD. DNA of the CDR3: TGTGCCACCAGCAACGACTCTCAAGAGACCCAGTACTTC. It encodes CATSNDSQETQYF.

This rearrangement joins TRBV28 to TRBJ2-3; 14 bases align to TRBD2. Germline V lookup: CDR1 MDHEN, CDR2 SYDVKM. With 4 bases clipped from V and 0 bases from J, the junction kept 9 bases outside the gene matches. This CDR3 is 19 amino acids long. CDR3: CASSSPTSGGVFSTDTQYF. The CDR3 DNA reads TGTGCCAGCAGTTCCCCGACTAGCGGGGGGGTCTTTAGCACAGATACGCAGTATTTT.

The CDR3 sequence: CASSRDWFPDSPLHF. The CDR3 DNA follows: TGTGCCAGCAGCCGCGATTGGTTTCCGGATTCACCCCTCCACTTT. The gene calls are TRBV11-2 and TRBJ1-6; D call uncertain. From germline, CDR1 is SGHAT and CDR2 FQNNGV. V was shortened by 5 bases and J by 8 bases, with 16 bases between the two germline ends. The CDR3 totals 15 residues.

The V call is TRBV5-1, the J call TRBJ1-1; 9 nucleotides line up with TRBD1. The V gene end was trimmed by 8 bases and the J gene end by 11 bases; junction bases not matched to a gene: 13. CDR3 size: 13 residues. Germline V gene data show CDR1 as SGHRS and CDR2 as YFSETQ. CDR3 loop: CASMPTTGGFAFF. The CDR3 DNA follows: TGCGCCAGTATGCCGACTACAGGGGGCTTTGCTTTCTTT.

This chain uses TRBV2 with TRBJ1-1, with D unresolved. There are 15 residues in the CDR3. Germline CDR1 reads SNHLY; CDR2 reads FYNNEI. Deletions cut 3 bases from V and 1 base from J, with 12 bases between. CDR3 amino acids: CASSDKREGNTEAFF. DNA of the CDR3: TGTGCCAGCAGTGATAAACGGGAGGGGAACACTGAAGCTTTCTTT. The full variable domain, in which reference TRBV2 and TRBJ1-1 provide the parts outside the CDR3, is EPEVTQTPSHQVTQMGQEVILRCVPISNHLYFYWYRQILGQKVEFLVSFYNNEISEKSEIFDDQFSVERPDGSNFTLKIRSTKLEDSAMYFCASSDKREGNTEAFFGQGTRLTVV.